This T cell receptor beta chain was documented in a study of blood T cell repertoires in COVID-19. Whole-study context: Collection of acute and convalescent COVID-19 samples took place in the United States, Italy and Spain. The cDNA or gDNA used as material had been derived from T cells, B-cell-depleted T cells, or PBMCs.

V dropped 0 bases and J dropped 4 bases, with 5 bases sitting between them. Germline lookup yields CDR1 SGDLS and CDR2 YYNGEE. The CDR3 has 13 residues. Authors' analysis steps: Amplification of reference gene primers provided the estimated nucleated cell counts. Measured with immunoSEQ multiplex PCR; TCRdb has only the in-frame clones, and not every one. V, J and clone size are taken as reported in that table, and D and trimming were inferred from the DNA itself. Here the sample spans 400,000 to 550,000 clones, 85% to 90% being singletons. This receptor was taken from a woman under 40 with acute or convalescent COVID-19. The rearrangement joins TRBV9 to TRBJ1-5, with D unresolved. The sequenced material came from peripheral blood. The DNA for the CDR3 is TGTGCCAGCAGCGTAGAAGAGAATCAGCCCCAGCATTTT. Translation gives CASSVEENQPQHF. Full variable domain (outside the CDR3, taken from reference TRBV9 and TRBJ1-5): DSGVTQTPKHLITATGQRVTLRCSPRSGDLSVYWYQQSLDQGLQFLIQYYNGEERAKGNILERFSAQQFPDLHSELNLSSLELGDSALYFCASSVEENQPQHFGDGTRLSIL.